The 15 T cell receptor beta chains listed next were all sequenced from one sample in a study of radiotherapy plus CTLA-4 blockade in lung cancer. The table came from immunoSEQ multiplex PCR; TCRdb's copy has only in-frame clones and leaves some out. The table lists about 59,000 clones, roughly 76% of them singletons. Sequences were derived from peripheral blood, sampled from a patient treated with radiotherapy plus ipilimumab. The source of these receptors is a human donor with non-small cell lung cancer whose response to radiotherapy plus ipilimumab could not be evaluated.

This chain uses TRBV6-5 with TRBJ2-7; D possibly corresponds to TRBD2 (5 bases). The CDR3 is made up of 14 amino acids. The V and J ends lost 5 bases and 2 bases respectively, with 13 bases between them. Germline V CDR1 and CDR2: MNHEY, SVGAGI. In nucleotides, the CDR3 is TGTGCCAGCAGTGAGGGATGGGCGACCTACGAGCAGTACTTC. It codes for CASSEGWATYEQYF.

The chain couples TRBV6-1 to TRBJ2-3; D is undetermined. The CDR3 is 13 amino acids. Trimming shortened V by 4 bases and J by 2 bases, and 7 bases separated the two germline ends. Germline V gene sequence: CDR1 MNHNS, CDR2 SASEGT. For the CDR3, the DNA is TGTGCCAGCAGTGGCGCCCTCACAGATACGCAGTATTTT. It translates to CASSGALTDTQYF.

The chain recombines TRBV27 with TRBJ1-2; TRBD1 agrees at 8 bases. Per germline, CDR1 MNHEY and CDR2 SMNVEV (reference sequence). CDR3 length equals 18 residues. V trimming: 3 bases; J trimming: 2 bases; junction bases outside the gene matches: 14. For the CDR3, the DNA is TGTGCCAGCAGTTTTTCCTACCTCGGTAGGACAGGGAACTATGGCTACACCTTC. Protein product: CASSFSYLGRTGNYGYTF.

The chain has TRBV19 and TRBJ2-5; D remains ambiguous. Trimming removed 1 base at V and 1 base at J, with 10 bases between. This CDR3 spans 15 amino acids. The germline gives CDR1 LNHDA, CDR2 SQIVND (reference sequence). CDR3 bases: TGTGCCAGTAGTATAGGAGGCTCGTCCCAAGAGACCCAGTACTTC. Residues: CASSIGGSSQETQYF.

This sequence joins TRBV4-1 and TRBJ2-7; 8 bases agree with TRBD1. This CDR3 region has 15 residues. Germline V gene sequence: CDR1 MGHRA, CDR2 YSYEKL. With V trimmed by 3 bases and J by 0 bases, 4 bases remained unmatched. The CDR3 spells CASSQGQVNSYEQYF. The CDR3 DNA reads as TGCGCCAGCAGCCAGGGACAGGTGAACTCCTACGAGCAGTACTTC.

The V call is TRBV11-2, the J call TRBJ2-5; 9 bases agree with TRBD2. The V gene end was trimmed by 5 bases and the J gene end by 2 bases; junction bases not matched to a gene: 12. The germline gives CDR1 SGHAT, CDR2 FQNNGV. This CDR3 has 17 residues. CDR3 residues: CASSPGDWSGGQETQYF. In nucleotides, the CDR3 is TGTGCCAGCAGCCCGGGGGACTGGAGCGGGGGGCAAGAGACCCAGTACTTC.

The chain employs TRBV11-1 and TRBJ2-1, with D maybe TRBD1 (5 bases). The CDR3 runs to 15 residues. V dropped 6 bases and J dropped 3 bases, with 15 bases sitting between them. Per the germline V gene, CDR1 is SGHAT and CDR2 is FQDESV (reference sequence). The CDR3 DNA follows: TGTGCCAGCAGTCGCCAGACAGCTTACTACAATGAGCAGTTCTTC. This sequence encodes CASSRQTAYYNEQFF.

This clone was seen a handful of times. This CDR3 is CASTLQGNREAFF. CDR3 DNA: TGTGCCAGCACTCTCCAGGGGAATAGGGAAGCTTTCTTT. This sequence joins TRBV7-8 and TRBJ1-1, with D perhaps TRBD1 (6 bases). V lost 7 bases and J 8 bases, leaving 17 bases between the germline ends. The CDR3 runs 13 residues. The V gene's germline CDR1 is SGHVS and CDR2 FQNEAQ. The entire variable domain, with the rest obtained from reference TRBV7-8 and TRBJ1-1, is as follows: GAGVSQSPRYKVAKRGQDVALRCDPISGHVSLFWYQQALGQGPEFLTYFQNEAQLDKSGLPSDRFFAERPEGSVSTLKIQRTQQEDSAVYLCASTLQGNREAFFGQGTRLTVV.

In its sample, this clone was seen once. The chain employs TRBV29-1 and TRBJ1-2; 8 bases fit TRBD1. J gave up 2 bases and V 1 base, and 12 bases lay outside the gene matches. CDR3 length equals 17 residues. Germline V lookup: CDR1 SQVTM, CDR2 ANQGSEA. CDR3 coding DNA: TGCAGCGTTGAAGGAGGGGCCAGGGGGCGCGGGAACTATGGCTACACCTTC. Its translation is CSVEGGARGRGNYGYTF.

V is TRBV27 and J is TRBJ1-5, with a possible D match to TRBD1 (5 bases). CDR3 length equals 15 residues. Between the trimmed V and J ends, which lost 6 bases and 0 bases, there was a span of 12 bases. Germline values: CDR1 MNHEY, CDR2 SMNVEV (reference sequence). The chain's CDR3 is CASSPWGDSNQPQHF. CDR3 coding DNA: TGTGCCAGCAGCCCCTGGGGCGATAGCAATCAGCCCCAGCATTTT.

This chain links TRBV19 with TRBJ1-5, with unresolved D. CDR1 is LNHDA and CDR2 is SQIVND in the germline V gene (reference sequence). The CDR3 runs to 15 residues. The V gene lost 4 bases and the J gene lost 1 base, with 11 bases spanning the gap. The CDR3 DNA sequence: TGTGCCAGTAGTACGGGTACCTTGAGCAATCAGCCCCAGCATTTT. Its translation is CASSTGTLSNQPQHF. The full variable domain, its missing parts supplied by reference TRBV19 and TRBJ1-5, is DGGITQSPKYLFRKEGQNVTLSCEQNLNHDAMYWYRQDPGQGLRLIYYSQIVNDFQKGDIAEGYSVSREKKESFPLTVTSAQKNPTAFYLCASSTGTLSNQPQHFGDGTRLSIL.

This sequence joins TRBV7-9 and TRBJ2-5; D is perhaps TRBD2 (6 bases). This CDR3 is built from 13 residues. V was cut by 1 base and J by 13 bases, with 16 bases left in between. The V gene's germline CDR1 is SEHNR and CDR2 FQNEAQ (reference sequence). As DNA, the CDR3 is TGTGCCAGCAGCTTAGGGGTGCGGGACTTATGGTACTTC. Protein: CASSLGVRDLWYF.

V and J are TRBV27 and TRBJ2-5; no firm D call. The germline V gene encodes CDR1 MNHEY and CDR2 SMNVEV (reference sequence). Deletions cut 1 base from V and 7 bases from J, with 19 bases between. This CDR3 has 16 residues. The CDR3 spells CASSLYGVGPKGTQYF. DNA for the CDR3: TGTGCCAGCAGTTTATATGGAGTCGGTCCGAAAGGGACCCAGTACTTC.

The chain employs TRBV11-2 and TRBJ2-7, with a tentative D call TRBD2 (6 bases). In germline, CDR1 is SGHAT, CDR2 FQNNGV. The CDR3 is made up of 15 amino acids. V was pared by 1 base and J by 0 bases, with 10 bases between. CDR3 region: CASSLVGGFSYEQYF. CDR3 bases: TGTGCCAGCAGCTTAGTCGGGGGTTTCTCCTACGAGCAGTACTTC.

This clone was counted between two and nine times. The J gene is TRBJ1-1, the V gene TRBV2, with 12 bases matching TRBD1. Germline CDR1 is SNHLY and CDR2 is FYNNEI. This CDR3 has 15 amino acids. V shed 7 bases, J shed 4 bases, and the junction held 7 bases outside the gene matches. CDR3 nucleotide sequence: TGTGCCAGCATGGGACAGGGGGCCCCGGGCACTGAAGCTTTCTTT. This encodes CASMGQGAPGTEAFF. The variable domain in full, with the rest retrieved from reference TRBV2 and TRBJ1-1, is EPEVTQTPSHQVTQMGQEVILRCVPISNHLYFYWYRQILGQKVEFLVSFYNNEISEKSEIFDDQFSVERPDGSNFTLKIRSTKLEDSAMYFCASMGQGAPGTEAFFGQGTRLTVV.